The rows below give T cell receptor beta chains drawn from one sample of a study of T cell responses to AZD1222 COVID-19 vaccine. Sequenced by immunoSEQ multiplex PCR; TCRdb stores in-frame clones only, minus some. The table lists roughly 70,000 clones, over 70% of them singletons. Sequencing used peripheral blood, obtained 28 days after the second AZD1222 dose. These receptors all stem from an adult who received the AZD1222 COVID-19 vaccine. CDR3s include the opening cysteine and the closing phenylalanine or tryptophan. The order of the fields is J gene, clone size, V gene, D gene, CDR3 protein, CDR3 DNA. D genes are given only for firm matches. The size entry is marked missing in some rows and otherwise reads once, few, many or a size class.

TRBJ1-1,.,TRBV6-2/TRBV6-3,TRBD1,CASSRPGTGVSTEAFF,TGTGCCAGCAGCCGACCCGGGACAGGGGTGAGCACTGAAGCTTTCTTT
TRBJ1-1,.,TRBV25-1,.,CASSELGPTTEAFF,TGTGCCAGCAGTGAATTGGGTCCTACCACTGAAGCTTTCTTT
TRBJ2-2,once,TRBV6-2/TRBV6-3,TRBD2,CASSYGVAGITGELFF,TGTGCCAGCAGTTACGGGGTAGCGGGAATCACCGGGGAGCTGTTTTTT
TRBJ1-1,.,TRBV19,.,CASSMGRRNTEAFF,TGTGCCAGTAGTATGGGAAGGCGGAACACTGAAGCTTTCTTT
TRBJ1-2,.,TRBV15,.,CATSRGRDYGYTF,TGTGCCACCAGCAGAGGGAGGGACTATGGCTACACCTTC
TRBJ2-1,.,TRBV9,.,CASSVTAGGINNEQFF,TGTGCCAGCAGCGTAACGGCAGGAGGGATAAACAATGAGCAGTTCTTC
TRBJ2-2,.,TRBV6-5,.,CASSLRDLAAGELFF,TGTGCCAGCAGTCTCCGGGATTTAGCGGCCGGGGAGCTGTTTTTT
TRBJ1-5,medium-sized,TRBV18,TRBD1,CASSLTGGRNQPQHF,TGTGCCAGCTCCCTGACAGGGGGACGTAATCAGCCCCAGCATTTT
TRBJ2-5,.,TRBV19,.,CASSMRVQETQYF,TGTGCCAGTAGTATGCGGGTACAGGAGACCCAGTACTTC
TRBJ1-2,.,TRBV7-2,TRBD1,CASRMSGTGGNGDYGYTF,TGTGCCAGCAGGATGTCCGGGACAGGGGGCAACGGAGACTATGGCTACACCTTC
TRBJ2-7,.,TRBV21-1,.,CASRTPLGSPAGEQYF,TGTGCCAGCAGAACACCCCTCGGGTCCCCTGCGGGGGAGCAGTACTTC
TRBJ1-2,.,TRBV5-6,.,CASSPDSNYGYTF,TGTGCCAGCAGCCCGGACAGTAACTATGGCTACACCTTC
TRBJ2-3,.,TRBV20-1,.,CSAGGTDTQYF,TGCAGTGCAGGGGGCACAGATACGCAGTATTTT
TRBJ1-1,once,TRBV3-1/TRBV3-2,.,CASSRLDSGGTEAFF,TGTGCCAGCAGCCGACTGGACAGCGGAGGGACTGAAGCTTTCTTT
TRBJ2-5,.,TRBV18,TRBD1,CASSPGTEETQYF,TGTGCCAGCTCACCCGGGACAGAAGAGACCCAGTACTTC
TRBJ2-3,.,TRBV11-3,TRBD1,CASSSGGASTDTQYF,TGTGCCAGCAGCTCAGGGGGCGCGAGCACAGATACGCAGTATTTT
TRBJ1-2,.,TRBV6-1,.,CASSEGQWYGYTF,TGTGCCAGCAGTGAAGGGCAGTGGTATGGCTACACCTTC
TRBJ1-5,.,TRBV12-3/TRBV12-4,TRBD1,CASTPGGQPQHF,TGTGCCAGCACCCCAGGGGGGCAGCCCCAGCATTTT
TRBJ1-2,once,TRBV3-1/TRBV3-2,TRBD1,CASRSRGGDGGYTF,TGTGCCAGCAGGTCCAGAGGGGGCGACGGAGGCTACACCTTC
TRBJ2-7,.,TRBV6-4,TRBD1,CASSPTGNSYEQYF,TGTGCCAGCAGTCCGACAGGGAACTCCTACGAGCAGTACTTC
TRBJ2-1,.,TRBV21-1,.,CASSKDLAGSSYNEQFF,TGTGCCAGCAGCAAAGACTTAGCGGGGAGCTCCTACAATGAGCAGTTCTTC
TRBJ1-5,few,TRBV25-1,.,CASSESGIQPQHF,TGTGCCAGCAGTGAAAGTGGCATTCAGCCCCAGCATTTT
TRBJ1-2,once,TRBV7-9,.,CASSLGGRVNGYTF,TGTGCCAGCAGCTTAGGGGGCAGGGTTAATGGCTACACCTTC
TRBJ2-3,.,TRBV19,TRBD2,CASTERAGLAGAADTQYF,TGTGCCAGTACCGAAAGGGCGGGACTAGCGGGGGCAGCAGATACGCAGTATTTT
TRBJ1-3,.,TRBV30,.,CAWSVGGSGNTIYF,TGTGCCTGGAGTGTCGGGGGGTCTGGAAACACCATATATTTT
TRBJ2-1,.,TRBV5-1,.,CASSQGGPRDEQFF,TGCGCCAGCAGCCAAGGGGGTCCCAGGGATGAGCAGTTCTTC
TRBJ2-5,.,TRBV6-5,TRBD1,CASRMDREQETQYF,TGTGCCAGCAGAATGGACAGGGAGCAAGAGACCCAGTACTTC
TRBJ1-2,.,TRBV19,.,CASTPPQGRTYGYTF,TGTGCCAGTACCCCTCCCCAGGGGCGGACCTATGGCTACACCTTC
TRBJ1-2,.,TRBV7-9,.,CASRAVNREYGYTF,TGTGCCAGCAGAGCCGTGAACCGAGAGTATGGCTACACCTTC
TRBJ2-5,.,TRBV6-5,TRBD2,CASRRGGGETQYF,TGTGCCAGCAGACGCGGGGGGGGAGAGACCCAGTACTTC
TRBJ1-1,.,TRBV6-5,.,CASSYGSGLVNTEAFF,TGTGCCAGCAGTTACGGTTCAGGGCTTGTGAACACTGAAGCTTTCTTT